The clone carrying this T cell receptor (beta chain) is categorized as medium-sized. CDR3 length equals 15 residues. Germline V lookup: CDR1 SNHLY, CDR2 FYNNEI. V was clipped by 6 bases and J by 5 bases; unmatched bases: 9. Data came from immunoSEQ multiplex PCR; TCRdb stores just in-frame clones and leaves some out. Of 40,000 or so clones listed, approximately 77% are singletons. The sample is drawn from a study of PD-L1 blockade in urothelial cancer. Study-wide context: Patients went on atezolizumab in the mid-2010s, receiving 1,200 mg intravenously every 3 weeks. Blood was subjected to analysis at 3 weeks (second dose) and 6 weeks following treatment start.

The V call is TRBV2, the J call TRBJ2-3, with 9 bases matching TRBD1. This receptor was identified in a man between 65 and 85 years old with urothelial cancer. Sequencing used PBMCs, obtained around atezolizumab (anti-PD-L1) treatment. The CDR3 region has the DNA TGTGCCAGCAGACGGAGACCGACAGGGGGAGATACGCAGTATTTT. This encodes CASRRRPTGGDTQYF.